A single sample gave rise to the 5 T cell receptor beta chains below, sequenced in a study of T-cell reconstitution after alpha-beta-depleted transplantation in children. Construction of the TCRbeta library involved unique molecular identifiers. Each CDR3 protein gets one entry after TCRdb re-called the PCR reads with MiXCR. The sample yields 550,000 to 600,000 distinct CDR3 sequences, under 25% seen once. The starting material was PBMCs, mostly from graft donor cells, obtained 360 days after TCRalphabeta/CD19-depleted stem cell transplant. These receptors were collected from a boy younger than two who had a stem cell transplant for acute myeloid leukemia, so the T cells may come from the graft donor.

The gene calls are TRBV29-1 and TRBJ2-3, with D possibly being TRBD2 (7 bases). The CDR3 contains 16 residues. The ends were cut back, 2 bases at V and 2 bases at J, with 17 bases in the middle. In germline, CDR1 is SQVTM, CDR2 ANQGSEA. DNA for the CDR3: TGCAGCGTTGAAAGAACAGGGAGGGGAACCACAGATACGCAGTATTTT. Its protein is CSVERTGRGTTDTQYF.

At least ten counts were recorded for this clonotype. CDR3 DNA: TGTGCCAGCAGCATCGAACCGGGACTAGCGGGCACCGGGGAGCTGTTTTTT. Its translation is CASSIEPGLAGTGELFF. The chain links TRBV12-3 or TRBV12-4 to TRBJ2-2; 12 nucleotides agree with TRBD2. The J segment lost 4 bases and the V segment lost 6 bases, leaving 9 bases of the junction unmatched. This CDR3 comprises 17 residues.

CDR3 nucleotides: TGCAGCGTGGGACTTCTGGGCACTGAAGCTTTCTTT. It codes for CSVGLLGTEAFF. The J gene is TRBJ1-1, the V gene TRBV29-1, with D possibly matching TRBD1 (5 bases). The CDR3 runs to 12 residues. Trimming stripped 6 bases from V and 4 bases from J, with 12 bases between. Germline V CDR1 and CDR2: SQVTM, ANQGSEA.

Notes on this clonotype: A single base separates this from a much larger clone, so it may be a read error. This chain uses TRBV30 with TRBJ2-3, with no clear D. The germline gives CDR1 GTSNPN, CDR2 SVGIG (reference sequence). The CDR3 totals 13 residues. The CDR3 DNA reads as TGTGCCCGGAGTGTACGAGCGAGGGATACGCAGTATTTT. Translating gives CARSVRARDTQYF.

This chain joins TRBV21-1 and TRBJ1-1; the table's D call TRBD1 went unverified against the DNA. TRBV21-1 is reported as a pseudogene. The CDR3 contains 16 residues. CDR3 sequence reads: CASSTGQGESDTEAFF. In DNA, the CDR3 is TGTGCCAGCAGCACTGGACAGGGTGAATCGGACACTGAAGCTTTCTTT.